Following are 27 T cell receptor beta chains from one sample sequenced in a study of T cell repertoires in cytomegalovirus infection. TCRdb reprocessed the reads with MiXCR, giving one entry per CDR3 protein. This sample yields fewer than 550,000 distinct CDR3 sequences, of which about 10% are seen a single time; 10% belongs to the top ten. Sequencing was performed on PBMCs. The receptors were sampled from a human donor in good health (CMV status not recorded). Some clones in this sample may be carry-over from other donors' samples.

In its sample, this clonotype was seen a few times. The chain couples TRBV6-1 to TRBJ1-3; TRBD1 is a possible D gene (5 bases). This CDR3 spans 14 amino acids. V lost 6 bases and J 4 bases, leaving 13 bases between the germline ends. The V gene's germline CDR1 is MNHNS and CDR2 SASEGT. The CDR3 nucleotides read TGTGCCAGCAGCCTCCAGGACAAGGGAAACACCATATATTTT. Its translation: CASSLQDKGNTIYF.

The chain employs TRBV28 and TRBJ1-4; 7 nucleotides match TRBD1. Germline assignment: CDR1 MDHEN and CDR2 SYDVKM. V lost 4 bases to trimming and J lost 4 bases; unmatched junction nucleotides: 6. The CDR3 spans 15 residues. The DNA of the CDR3 is TGTGCCAGCAGTTCCGGGGGGACAGTTAATGAAAAACTGTTTTTT. Its protein is CASSSGGTVNEKLFF. The full variable domain, with the rest looked up from reference TRBV28 and TRBJ1-4, is DVKVTQSSRYLVKRTGEKVFLECVQDMDHENMFWYRQDPGLGLRLIYFSYDVKMKEKGDIPEGYSVSREKKERFSLILESASTNQTSMYLCASSSGGTVNEKLFFGSGTQLSVL.

This clonotype was seen ten or more times. The rearrangement links TRBV6-6 to TRBJ1-4; D gene uncertain. The ends were cut back, 6 bases at V and 8 bases at J, with 16 bases in the middle. This CDR3 region has 14 residues. Germline loops: CDR1 MNHNY, CDR2 SVGAGI (reference sequence). CDR3 residues: CASSPNRSVEKLFF. The CDR3, as DNA: TGTGCCAGCAGCCCTAACCGGTCCGTGGAAAAACTGTTTTTT.

The sample holds many counts of this clonotype. The chain carries TRBV11-2 and TRBJ2-7; 8 bases agree with TRBD2. V shed 1 base, J shed 7 bases, and the junction held 9 bases outside the gene matches. The CDR3 totals 15 residues. CDR1 is SGHAT and CDR2 is FQNNGV in the germline V gene. CDR3 sequence reads: CASSLAGGLKGEQYF. CDR3 in DNA: TGTGCCAGCAGCTTAGCGGGGGGGCTGAAGGGTGAGCAGTACTTC.

This clonotype was recorded at least ten times. The chain joins TRBV12-3 or TRBV12-4 to TRBJ1-5; D remains unclear. V lost 5 bases to trimming and J lost 3 bases, with 14 bases between them. There are 15 residues in the CDR3. This chain's CDR3 is CASSPMDGSNQPQHF. The CDR3 DNA reads TGTGCCAGCAGTCCCATGGACGGATCCAATCAGCCCCAGCATTTT.

Of note for this clonotype: This could be a read error, since a much larger clone is one nucleotide away. The chain recombines TRBV6-5 with TRBJ2-3; D perhaps matches TRBD1 (6 bases). The germline CDR1 and CDR2 sequences are MNHEY and SVGAGI. CDR3 length: 15 residues. CDR3 amino acids: CASTRGQLFTGTQYF. The DNA for the CDR3 is TGTGCCAGCACTAGGGGACAATTATTCACAGGTACGCAGTATTTT.

The rearrangement uses TRBV20-1 and TRBJ1-1; D is undetermined. V gave up 3 bases and J gave up 3 bases, with 20 bases separating them. The CDR3 has 16 residues. Germline-derived CDR1 and CDR2 are DFQATT and SNEGSKA (reference sequence). The CDR3: CSARGPLEVPDTEAFF. The DNA of the CDR3 is TGCAGTGCTAGGGGCCCGCTCGAGGTTCCGGACACTGAAGCTTTCTTT.

This clonotype occurred a few times. This rearrangement joins TRBV12-3 or TRBV12-4 to TRBJ2-1; D tentatively fits TRBD1 or TRBD2 (5 bases each). Trimming cost V 3 bases and J 9 bases, with 12 bases left between them. This CDR3 is 13 amino acids long. CDR3 sequence reads: CASSLGVRGEQFF. The CDR3 DNA reads TGTGCCAGCAGTTTGGGGGTTCGTGGTGAGCAGTTCTTC.

To note about this clonotype: A much larger clone lies a single base off, so this may be a read error. This chain connects TRBV7-2 to TRBJ1-1; D is undetermined. Germline V lookup: CDR1 SGHTA, CDR2 FQGNSA. The CDR3 sequence is 14 residues long. The CDR3 DNA reads TGTGCCAGCAACTTAGAAGCCCCTCAGCCTGAAGCTTTCTTT. Translated: CASNLEAPQPEAFF.

The chain carries TRBV28 and TRBJ2-4; 9 positions match TRBD1. The CDR3 consists of 15 residues. Germline V gives CDR1 MDHEN, CDR2 SYDVKM. The J segment lost 6 bases and the V segment lost 5 bases, leaving 8 bases of the junction unmatched. For the CDR3, the DNA is TGTGCCAGCAGTGCTGGGGACAGGGTGGCAAACATTCAGTACTTC. This translates into CASSAGDRVANIQYF.

This clonotype was seen repeatedly, ten times or more. DNA for the CDR3: TGCGCCAGCAGCCAAGGACCCGGGACTAGCGGGAATCGAGGTCAGTTCTTC. Amino acid sequence: CASSQGPGTSGNRGQFF. V gene TRBV4-1 combines with J gene TRBJ2-1; TRBD2 aligns across 13 bases. Germline trimming cut 1 base from V and 13 bases from J; bases unmatched to any gene: 13. From germline, CDR1 is MGHRA and CDR2 YSYEKL. The CDR3 totals 17 residues.

This clonotype was counted a few times. This chain joins TRBV24-1 and TRBJ2-5; D not resolved. From germline, CDR1 is KGHDR and CDR2 SFDVKD. Trimming took off 5 bases at V and 3 bases at J, with 6 bases between the two ends. This CDR3 has 12 amino acids. The CDR3 DNA reads as TGTGCCACCAGTGTCTCCGAAGAGACCCAGTACTTC. Its protein is CATSVSEETQYF.

CDR3 nucleotides: TGTGCCAGTACCATACCCTCAGGGATCAATCAGCCCCAGCATTTT. Protein: CASTIPSGINQPQHF. V usage is TRBV19 and J usage is TRBJ1-5; a possible D gene is TRBD1 (5 bases). The ends were cut back, 7 bases at V and 3 bases at J, with 16 bases in the middle. This CDR3 has 15 amino acids. Germline CDR1 reads LNHDA; CDR2 reads SQIVND (reference sequence).

The sample holds a few counts of this clonotype. The chain couples TRBV3-1 to TRBJ2-7, with 7 bases fitting TRBD2. The CDR3 extends over 15 amino acids. From germline, CDR1 is LGHDT and CDR2 YNNKEL (reference sequence). The trim removed 1 base at V and 4 bases at J, leaving 7 bases unmatched. The CDR3 DNA follows: TGTGCCAGCAGCCAAGCCTCCGCGGGAGCTTACGAGCAGTACTTC. Translation gives CASSQASAGAYEQYF.

This clonotype has ten or more counts. V usage is TRBV19 and J usage is TRBJ2-1, with D unresolved. Germline CDR1 reads LNHDA; CDR2 reads SQIVND (reference sequence). The ends were cut back, 3 bases at V and 0 bases at J, with 9 bases in the middle. The CDR3 consists of 15 residues. The CDR3 sequence: CASSIVRLSYNEQFF. The CDR3 region has the DNA TGTGCCAGTAGTATCGTCCGTCTCTCCTACAATGAGCAGTTCTTC. The full variable domain, with the rest looked up from reference TRBV19 and TRBJ2-1, is DGGITQSPKYLFRKEGQNVTLSCEQNLNHDAMYWYRQDPGQGLRLIYYSQIVNDFQKGDIAEGYSVSREKKESFPLTVTSAQKNPTAFYLCASSIVRLSYNEQFFGPGTRLTVL.

At least ten counts were recorded for this clonotype. J is TRBJ2-4 and V is TRBV6-1; 8 nucleotides match TRBD1. CDR1 and CDR2 (germline): MNHNS, SASEGT. The CDR3 spans 16 residues. V lost 5 bases, J lost 3 bases, and 9 bases stayed unmatched. This CDR3 is CASSNLPGQGKNIQYF. In nucleotides, the CDR3 is TGTGCCAGCAGTAACCTCCCCGGACAGGGCAAAAACATTCAGTACTTC.

This clonotype has a count of ten or more. The chain recombines TRBV10-3 with TRBJ2-5; weak D call: TRBD2 (5 bases). Germline V CDR1 and CDR2: ENHRY, SYGVKD. Trimming took 3 bases from V and 5 from J, leaving 13 bases between them. This CDR3 contains 14 residues. The CDR3 DNA is TGTGCCATCAGTGAAGGTCGGGGTGACGAGACCCAGTACTTC. Protein: CAISEGRGDETQYF.

This clonotype was detected many times. The chain links TRBV7-8 to TRBJ2-1; TRBD2 is a possible D gene (6 bases). Between the trimmed V and J ends, which lost 3 bases and 0 bases, there was a span of 12 bases. CDR1 is SGHVS and CDR2 is FQNEAQ in the germline V gene. This CDR3 contains 16 residues. CDR3 sequence: CASSFVSGPSYNEQFF. CDR3 coding DNA: TGTGCCAGCAGCTTTGTCAGCGGGCCCTCCTACAATGAGCAGTTCTTC.

This clonotype was detected ten times or more. The chain carries TRBV7-9 and TRBJ2-7, with a tentative D call TRBD1 (5 bases). Trimming stripped 2 bases from V and 4 bases from J, with 12 bases between. The CDR3 totals 14 residues. The germline V gene has CDR1 SEHNR and CDR2 FQNEAQ (reference sequence). The CDR3 is CASSLLTVEYEQYF. The CDR3, as DNA: TGTGCCAGCAGCTTATTGACAGTCGAATACGAGCAGTACTTC.

The genes are TRBV18 and TRBJ1-1; D is unclear. The length of the CDR3 is 13 residues. V gave up 4 bases and J gave up 6 bases, with 12 bases separating them. Germline CDR1 KGHSH, CDR2 LQKENI. The CDR3 sequence: CASSQARKPEAFF. CDR3 DNA: TGTGCCAGCTCACAGGCCCGCAAGCCTGAAGCTTTCTTT.

In its sample, this clonotype was seen many times. The chain links TRBV11-2 to TRBJ2-7, with TRBD1 matching 7 bases. Trimming took 5 bases from V and 3 from J; bases not matched to a gene: 4. The CDR3 has 13 amino acids. CDR1 SGHAT and CDR2 FQNNGV come from the germline V gene. CDR3 DNA: TGTGCCAGCAGCCAGAACAGGGGCTACGAGCAGTACTTC. This sequence encodes CASSQNRGYEQYF.

This clonotype was found many times. The V and J genes are TRBV2 and TRBJ1-1; 9 bases line up with TRBD1. Looked up from germline, CDR1 is SNHLY and CDR2 is FYNNEI. This CDR3 is built from 13 residues. V shed 2 bases, J shed 11 bases, and the junction held 6 bases outside the gene matches. DNA for the CDR3: TGTGCCAGCAGTGAACAGGGACAGGGTTACGCTTTCTTT. Translating it yields CASSEQGQGYAFF.

This clonotype was seen at least ten times. This CDR3 is CASSLDTSGSEQYF. DNA of the CDR3: TGTGCCAGCAGCTTGGATACTAGCGGGAGCGAGCAGTACTTC. The chain employs TRBV5-6 and TRBJ2-7, with 11 bases fitting TRBD2. Germline V CDR1 and CDR2: SGHDT, YYEEEE. The V gene end was trimmed by 0 bases and the J gene end by 6 bases; junction bases not matched to a gene: 2. The length of the CDR3 is 14 residues.

This clonotype came up many times. The chain uses TRBV28 and TRBJ1-1; 9 nucleotides align to TRBD1. CDR1 MDHEN and CDR2 SYDVKM come from the germline V gene. With V trimmed by 6 bases and J by 0 bases, 11 bases remained unmatched. The CDR3 runs to 17 residues. For the CDR3, the DNA is TGTGCCAGCAGCCTCACGGGACAGGGAATTTTGAACACTGAAGCTTTCTTT. It codes for CASSLTGQGILNTEAFF.

This clonotype showed up many times. V usage is TRBV3-1 and J usage is TRBJ2-7; 10 nucleotides align to TRBD2. Germline V gene data show CDR1 as LGHDT and CDR2 as YNNKEL (reference sequence). This CDR3 contains 15 residues. V shed 4 bases, J shed 4 bases, and the junction held 7 bases outside the gene matches. CDR3 nucleotide sequence: TGTGCCAGCAGCCCGGATAGCGGGAGGCGATACGAGCAGTACTTC. Amino acids: CASSPDSGRRYEQYF.

The table lists this clonotype with many counts. A read error may account for a junction end that differs from germline. V usage is TRBV6-1 and J usage is TRBJ2-1; D unclear. The CDR3 is 11 amino acids. The V gene's germline CDR1 is MNHNS and CDR2 SASEGT. This chain's CDR3 is CASSYYSEQFF. CDR3 DNA: TGTGCCAGCAGTTATTACAGTGAGCAGTTCTTC.

This rearrangement joins TRBV20-1 to TRBJ2-1; maybe TRBD1 (6 bases). The V gene's germline CDR1 is DFQATT and CDR2 SNEGSKA (reference sequence). Trimming pared 0 bases from V and 3 bases from J, leaving 9 bases between. The CDR3 sequence is 14 residues long. In DNA form, the CDR3 reads TGCAGTGCTAGAGATCAAGGGGGCTACAATGAGCAGTTCTTC. Protein: CSARDQGGYNEQFF.